The clone carrying this T cell receptor (beta chain) appeared many times. The antigen is not known. This specimen comes from a study of CD8+CD57+ T cells in acquired aplastic anemia. Across the whole study: The DNA of sorted CD4+ and CD8+ cells averaged roughly 3.2 ug. General observations from the study: Between patients and controls, approximately 29 CD8+ CDR3 sequences were found in common. For CD8+ Simpson's diversity, patients and controls showed no significant difference.

Profiles of TCR beta VDJ and CDR3 were generated from a genomic DNA template. TCRdb analysed the reads with MiXCR anew, one entry per CDR3 protein. The sample has 150,000 to 160,000 distinct CDR3 sequences, 52% seen once. Looked up from germline, CDR1 is SGHVS and CDR2 is FQNEAQ. The CDR3 contains 15 residues. V was trimmed by 4 bases and J by 1 base, leaving 14 bases between them. Individuals selected for sequencing had exhibited CD8+CD57+ cell expansion on flow cytometry. Among the patients, all had severe acquired aplastic anemia. The chain has TRBV7-8 and TRBJ2-7, with D perhaps TRBD1 or TRBD2 (5 bases each). Sequences were obtained from sorted CD4+, CD8+, or CD8+CD57+ T cells (not recorded which) from PBMCs. This receptor was taken from a human donor with aplastic anemia. The DNA for the CDR3 is TGTGCCAGCAGCTCCCCACCGAGGGGTTCCTACGAGCAGTACTTC. It is translated as CASSSPPRGSYEQYF.